A single sample gave rise to the 8 T cell receptor beta chains below, sequenced in a study of cytomegalovirus exposure and HLA in healthy donors. The data were produced by immunoSEQ multiplex PCR, yet TCRdb's version contains in-frame clones alone and is incomplete. The table shows under 150,000 clones, with more than 85% occurring only once. Sequencing input: PBMCs. These receptor sequences come from a man aged 18 to 29 in good health and CMV-seropositive.

The chain uses TRBV5-4 and TRBJ1-3, with no clear D. This CDR3 is 14 amino acids long. V lost 7 bases and J lost 2, with 13 bases in between. Germline CDR1 is SGHNT and CDR2 is YYREEE (reference sequence). The DNA of the CDR3 is TGTGCCAGCGGACCGGGCGGGGCTGGAAACACCATATATTTT. Translated, it gives CASGPGGAGNTIYF.

This clone came up a few times. This rearrangement joins TRBV14 to TRBJ1-4; 7 nucleotides align to TRBD1. Germline lookup yields CDR1 SGHDN and CDR2 FVKESK. CDR3 size: 14 residues. V lost 2 bases, J lost 8 bases, and 5 bases stayed unmatched. CDR3 DNA: TGTGCCAGCAGCCAAAGACAGGGCGGCGAAAAACTGTTTTTT. This sequence encodes CASSQRQGGEKLFF.

This chain links TRBV5-1 with TRBJ2-3; 8 bases are shared with TRBD2. V dropped 4 bases and J dropped 7; count of bases not matched to a gene: 14. CDR1 is SGHRS, CDR2 YFSETQ, per germline. CDR3 length equals 16 residues. The CDR3 DNA reads as TGCGCCAGCAGCCCGGGTTTGTCGGGGGGGGGCTATACGCAGTATTTT. Its translation is CASSPGLSGGGYTQYF.

The rearrangement links TRBV27 to TRBJ2-2; D not resolved. V gave up 4 bases and J gave up 0 bases, with 15 bases separating them. The germline V gene has CDR1 MNHEY and CDR2 SMNVEV (reference sequence). The CDR3 consists of 17 residues. CDR3 residues: CASSSFFPDSNTGELFF. The CDR3 coding sequence is TGTGCCAGCAGTTCCTTTTTCCCCGACTCGAACACCGGGGAGCTGTTTTTT.

The chain carries TRBV7-9 and TRBJ1-1, with no clear D. Germline lookup yields CDR1 SEHNR and CDR2 FQNEAQ (reference sequence). V was pared by 5 bases and J by 0 bases, with 16 bases between. The CDR3 loop spans 16 amino acids. The CDR3 loop is CASSPTESKLNTEAFF. As DNA, the CDR3 is TGTGCCAGCAGCCCTACAGAGTCTAAGTTGAACACTGAAGCTTTCTTT. Based on the CDR3 plus reference TRBV7-9 and TRBJ1-1, the full variable domain is DTGVSQNPRHKITKRGQNVTFRCDPISEHNRLYWYRQTLGQGPEFLTYFQNEAQLEKSRLLSDRFSAERPKGSFSTLEIQRTEQGDSAMYLCASSPTESKLNTEAFFGQGTRLTVV.

The CDR3 DNA reads TGTGCCACCAGCAGAGGAAGGGGGAACACTGAAGCTTTCTTT. Its translation is CATSRGRGNTEAFF. The chain carries TRBV15 and TRBJ1-1, with a weak D call TRBD1 (5 bases). The germline CDR1 and CDR2 sequences are LNHNV and YYDKDF (reference sequence). Trimming stripped 1 base from V and 1 base from J, with 7 bases between. The length of the CDR3 is 14 residues.

V is TRBV6-1 and J is TRBJ2-5; a weak D match, TRBD2 (6 bases). The CDR3 covers 14 residues. Trimming left V 1 base short and J 4 bases short, with 10 bases between. Germline assignment: CDR1 MNHNS and CDR2 SASEGT. The CDR3 protein is CASSEVGGGETQYF. The DNA for the CDR3 is TGTGCCAGCAGTGAAGTGGGGGGAGGAGAGACCCAGTACTTC.

This rearrangement joins TRBV7-9 to TRBJ1-1; unclear D gene. The V end lost 1 base, the J end lost 0 bases, and 12 bases lay between the germline ends. Germline CDR1 reads SEHNR; CDR2 reads FQNEAQ (reference sequence). The CDR3 totals 16 residues. CDR3 coding DNA: TGTGCCAGCAGCTTAGGAGGGTGGTTGGTGAACACTGAAGCTTTCTTT. Translating gives CASSLGGWLVNTEAFF.